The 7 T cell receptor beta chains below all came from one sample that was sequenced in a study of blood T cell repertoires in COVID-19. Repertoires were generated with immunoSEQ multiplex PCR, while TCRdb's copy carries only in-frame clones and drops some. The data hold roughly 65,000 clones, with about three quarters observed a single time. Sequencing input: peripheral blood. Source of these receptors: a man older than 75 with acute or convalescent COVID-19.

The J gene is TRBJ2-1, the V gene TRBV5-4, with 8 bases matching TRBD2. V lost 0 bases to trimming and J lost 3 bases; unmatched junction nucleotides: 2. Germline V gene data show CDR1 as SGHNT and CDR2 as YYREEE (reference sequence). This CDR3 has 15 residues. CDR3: CASSLGTSFYNEQFF. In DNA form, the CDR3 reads TGTGCCAGCAGCTTGGGGACTAGCTTCTACAATGAGCAGTTCTTC. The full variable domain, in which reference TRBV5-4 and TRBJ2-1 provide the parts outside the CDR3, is ETGVTQSPTHLIKTRGQQVTLRCSSQSGHNTVSWYQQALGQGPQFIFQYYREEENGRGNFPPRFSGLQFPNYSSELNVNALELDDSALYLCASSLGTSFYNEQFFGPGTRLTVL.

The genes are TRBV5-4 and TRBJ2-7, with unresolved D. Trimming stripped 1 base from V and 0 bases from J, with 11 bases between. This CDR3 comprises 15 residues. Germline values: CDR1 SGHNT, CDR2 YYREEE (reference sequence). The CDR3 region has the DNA TGTGCCAGCAGCTTGTCTGGCGGCTTCTCCTACGAGCAGTACTTC. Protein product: CASSLSGGFSYEQYF.

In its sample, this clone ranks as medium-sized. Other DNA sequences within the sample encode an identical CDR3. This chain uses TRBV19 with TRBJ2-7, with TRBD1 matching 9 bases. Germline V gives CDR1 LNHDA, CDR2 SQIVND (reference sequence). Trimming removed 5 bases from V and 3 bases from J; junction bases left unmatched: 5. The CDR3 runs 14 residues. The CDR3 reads CASSVGQGRYEQYF. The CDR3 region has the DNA TGTGCCAGTAGTGTGGGACAGGGACGCTACGAGCAGTACTTC.

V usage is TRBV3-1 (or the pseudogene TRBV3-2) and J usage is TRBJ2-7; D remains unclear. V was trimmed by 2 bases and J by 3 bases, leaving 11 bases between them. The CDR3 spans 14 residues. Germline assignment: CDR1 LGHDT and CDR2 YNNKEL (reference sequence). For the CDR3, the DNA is TGTGCCAGCAGCCAATCGGTACAGAACTACGAGCAGTACTTC. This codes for CASSQSVQNYEQYF.

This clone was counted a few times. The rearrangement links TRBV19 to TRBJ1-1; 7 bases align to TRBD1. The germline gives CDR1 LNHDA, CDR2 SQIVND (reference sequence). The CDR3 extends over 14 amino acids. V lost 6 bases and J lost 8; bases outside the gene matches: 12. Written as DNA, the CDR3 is TGTGCCAGTAGGGGGACAGCTCCTTCTCAAGAAGCTTTCTTT. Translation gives CASRGTAPSQEAFF.

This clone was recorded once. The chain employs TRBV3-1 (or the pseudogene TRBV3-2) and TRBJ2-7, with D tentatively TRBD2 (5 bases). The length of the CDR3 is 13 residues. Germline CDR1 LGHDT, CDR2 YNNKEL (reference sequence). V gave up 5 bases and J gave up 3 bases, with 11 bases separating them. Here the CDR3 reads CASSTLTSYEQYF. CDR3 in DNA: TGTGCCAGCAGCACCTTAACTAGCTACGAGCAGTACTTC.

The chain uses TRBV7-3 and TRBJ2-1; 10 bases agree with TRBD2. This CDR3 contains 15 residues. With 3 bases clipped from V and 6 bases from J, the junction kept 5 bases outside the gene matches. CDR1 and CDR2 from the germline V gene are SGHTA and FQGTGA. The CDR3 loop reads CASSFQPSGSNEQFF. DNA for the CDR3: TGTGCCAGCAGCTTTCAACCTAGCGGGAGCAATGAGCAGTTCTTC.